This TCR beta chain was identified in a study of CD8+ T cells in alopecia areata. About the study: Tofacitinib dosing lasted 6 to 18 months, which was then followed by 6 months off drug.

Once RNA had been extracted, it was reverse transcribed into cDNA to act as the sequencing template. The assay was immunoSEQ multiplex PCR, and TCRdb's table has in-frame clones only and misses some. This sample has over 150,000 clones; approximately 56% occur once, and the top ten carry approximately 14%. Germline CDR1 reads ENHRY; CDR2 reads SYGVKD. Trimming shortened V by 3 bases and J by 6 bases, and 18 bases separated the two germline ends. The CDR3 is made up of 17 amino acids. The V gene is TRBV10-3, the J gene TRBJ1-6; D not resolved. The sequencing used CD4+ T cells sorted from blood, collected at week 0. This TCR was recovered from a human donor with alopecia areata. CDR3 residues: CAISDGRPGGVNSPLHF. The DNA of the CDR3 is TGTGCCATCAGTGACGGCAGGCCGGGAGGAGTTAATTCACCCCTCCACTTT.